This T cell receptor (beta chain) appears in the sequencing data of a study of early T cells in non-severe SARS-CoV-2 infection. Study as a whole: Bulk RNA taken from unsorted whole blood was sequenced, leaving chains unpaired. General observations from the study: CD4 and private specificities were missed by VDJdb matching, which favored anti-spike CD8 responses.

Per the germline V gene, CDR1 is SGHAT and CDR2 is FQNNGV. V was shortened by 5 bases and J by 5 bases, with 13 bases between the two germline ends. The CDR3 sequence is 14 residues long. Each single cDNA molecule received a unique molecular identifier. TCRdb re-analysed the 5' RACE reads in MiXCR, keeping a single row per CDR3 protein. The repertoire has tens of thousands of distinct CDR3 sequences, roughly 9.9% of them found once; the top ten carry around 10%. This clonotype was seen only a few times. The antigen remains undetermined. This receptor was taken from an adult who was a healthcare worker with PCR-confirmed SARS-CoV-2 infection or an uninfected control (not recorded which). Material: whole blood. V usage is TRBV11-2 and J usage is TRBJ2-1; D gene uncertain. The CDR3 sequence is CASSPLRVDNEQFF. The CDR3, as DNA: TGTGCCAGCAGCCCATTAAGGGTGGACAATGAGCAGTTCTTC.